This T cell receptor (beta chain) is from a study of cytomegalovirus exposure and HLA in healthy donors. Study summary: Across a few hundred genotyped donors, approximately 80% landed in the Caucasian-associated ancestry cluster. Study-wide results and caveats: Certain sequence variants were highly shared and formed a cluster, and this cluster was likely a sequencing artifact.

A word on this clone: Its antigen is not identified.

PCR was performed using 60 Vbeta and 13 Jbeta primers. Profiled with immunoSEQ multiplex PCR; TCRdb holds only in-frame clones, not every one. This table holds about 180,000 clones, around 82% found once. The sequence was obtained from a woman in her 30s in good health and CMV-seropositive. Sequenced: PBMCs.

CDR3 residues: CASSPRDRVREQFF. CDR3 nucleotide sequence: TGTGCCAGCTCACCACGGGACAGGGTTCGTGAGCAGTTCTTC. This rearrangement joins TRBV18 to TRBJ2-1; 9 nucleotides align to TRBD1. Germline V gene lookup returns CDR1 KGHSH and CDR2 LQKENI. The CDR3 has 14 amino acids. Trimming cost V 1 base and J 9 bases; bases outside gene matches: 4.